One T cell receptor (beta chain) is described in this entry. What it binds is not known. V was pared by 4 bases and J by 10 bases, with 11 bases between. CDR1 MNHNY and CDR2 SVGAGI come from the germline V gene (reference sequence). The CDR3 runs 12 residues. This record comes from a study of T cell repertoires in cytomegalovirus infection. Study as a whole: Public TCR beta signatures indicated both CMV infection and matching HLA type.

Whole-study findings and limits: Carriers of CMV plus the relevant HLA were identified by cumulative public TCR beta family frequency. Within the response measured ex vivo, HLA-C-restricted CMV-specific TCR beta clonotypes were dominant.

TCRdb re-derived calls from the reads in MiXCR, one entry per CDR3 protein. The data hold around 100,000 distinct CDR3 sequences, with around 10% observed a single time. Sequencing was carried out using PBMCs, sequenced either directly or after in vitro stimulation (not recorded which). The source is a human donor in good health (CMV status not recorded). Some clones in this sample may be carry-over from other donors' samples. The gene calls are TRBV6-6 and TRBJ2-1; the D gene is possibly TRBD2 (6 bases). CDR3 residues: CASSFLAEEQFF. CDR3 nucleotides: TGTGCCAGCAGTTTTTTAGCGGAGGAGCAGTTCTTC.